This T cell receptor (beta chain) was retrieved from a study of identical twins. TCRdb reprocessed the 5' RACE reads via MiXCR and lists one record per CDR3 protein. Of 640,000 or so distinct CDR3 sequences listed, around 5.7% were seen once; the top ten hold around 2%. CDR1 and CDR2 from the germline V gene are SQVTM and ANQGSEA. Germline trimming cut 5 bases from V and 9 bases from J; bases unmatched to any gene: 9. This CDR3 is built from 13 residues. The sample holds many counts of this clonotype. Sequenced input: naive T cells sorted from blood. This TCR derives from a man aged 18-30 years in good health. The chain combines TRBV29-1 with TRBJ2-4, with 8 bases identical to TRBD1. In nucleotides, the CDR3 is TGCAGCGTTACGGGACAGGCCGCCGGCATTCAGTACTTC. It translates to CSVTGQAAGIQYF.